This is a list of T cell receptor beta chains from one sample in a study of cytomegalovirus exposure and HLA in healthy donors. Here immunoSEQ multiplex PCR was the method, and the copy in TCRdb shows in-frame clones only, minus some. Of 75,000 to 90,000 clones listed, about 79% are singletons. Material for sequencing was PBMCs. These receptors were collected from a male donor in good health and CMV-seropositive. The CDR3 runs from the conserved cysteine through the conserved F or W. The D gene is left open where the match is weak. Expanded clones are given a class, and other clones once, few, many or no size at all.

abundance: -
d_gene: -
j_gene: TRBJ2-7
len: 16
v_gene: TRBV18
CDR3aa: CASSRQGQTPLYEQYF
CDR3nt: TGTGCCAGCTCACGCCAAGGACAGACCCCTTTGTACGAGCAGTACTTC

abundance: -
d_gene: TRBD1
j_gene: TRBJ2-7
len: 14
v_gene: TRBV5-1
CDR3aa: CASSLDQGAYEQYF
CDR3nt: TGCGCCAGCAGCTTGGATCAGGGGGCCTACGAGCAGTACTTC

abundance: once
d_gene: -
j_gene: TRBJ2-3
len: 17
v_gene: TRBV10-3
CDR3aa: CAIGRPPGRGGTDTQYF
CDR3nt: TGTGCCATCGGCCGGCCTCCTGGAAGGGGCGGCACAGATACGCAGTATTTT

abundance: -
d_gene: -
j_gene: TRBJ2-5
len: 17
v_gene: TRBV9
CDR3aa: CASSARGTTMLQETQYF
CDR3nt: TGTGCCAGCAGCGCGAGGGGGACTACGATGCTCCAAGAGACCCAGTACTTC

abundance: once
d_gene: -
j_gene: TRBJ2-2
len: 15
v_gene: TRBV5-1
CDR3aa: CASSLLSLDTEELFF
CDR3nt: TGCGCCAGCAGCTTATTATCGTTAGACACCGAGGAGCTGTTTTTT

abundance: -
d_gene: TRBD1
j_gene: TRBJ2-1
len: 15
v_gene: TRBV7-6
CDR3aa: CASSQRDSSYNEQFF
CDR3nt: TGTGCCAGCAGCCAACGGGACAGCTCCTACAATGAGCAGTTCTTC

abundance: -
d_gene: -
j_gene: TRBJ1-5
len: 16
v_gene: TRBV18
CDR3aa: CASSPPSGVYNQPQHF
CDR3nt: TGTGCCAGCTCACCACCCTCAGGGGTCTACAATCAGCCCCAGCATTTT

abundance: -
d_gene: -
j_gene: TRBJ2-3
len: 14
v_gene: TRBV7-9
CDR3aa: CASSQEGQADTQYF
CDR3nt: TGTGCCAGCAGCCAAGAGGGCCAAGCAGATACGCAGTATTTT

abundance: -
d_gene: TRBD1
j_gene: TRBJ1-5
len: 14
v_gene: TRBV4-1
CDR3aa: CASSVGQAYQPQHF
CDR3nt: TGCGCCAGCAGCGTCGGACAGGCCTATCAGCCCCAGCATTTT

abundance: few
d_gene: TRBD1
j_gene: TRBJ1-5
len: 16
v_gene: TRBV4-2
CDR3aa: CASSQGVTGGNQPQHF
CDR3nt: TGTGCCAGCAGCCAAGGGGTCACAGGGGGCAATCAGCCCCAGCATTTT

abundance: -
d_gene: TRBD1
j_gene: TRBJ2-1
len: 12
v_gene: TRBV7-6
CDR3aa: CASTDRGNEQFF
CDR3nt: TGTGCCAGCACCGACAGGGGGAATGAGCAGTTCTTC

abundance: -
d_gene: TRBD2
j_gene: TRBJ2-7
len: 16
v_gene: TRBV28
CDR3aa: CASSLWSSGSSYEQYF
CDR3nt: TGTGCCAGCAGTTTATGGTCTAGCGGTAGCTCCTACGAGCAGTACTTC

abundance: -
d_gene: -
j_gene: TRBJ1-1
len: 12
v_gene: TRBV7-9
CDR3aa: CASSLGGNTAFF
CDR3nt: TGTGCCAGCAGCTTGGGGGGGAATACCGCTTTCTTT

abundance: -
d_gene: TRBD2
j_gene: TRBJ2-7
len: 15
v_gene: TRBV12-5
CDR3aa: CASGQPPCGRYEQYF
CDR3nt: TGTGCTAGTGGTCAACCCCCCTGCGGGAGATACGAGCAGTACTTC

abundance: -
d_gene: TRBD1
j_gene: TRBJ2-3
len: 14
v_gene: TRBV2
CDR3aa: CASSVGGRIDTQYF
CDR3nt: TGTGCCAGCAGTGTAGGGGGCAGGATAGATACGCAGTATTTT

abundance: -
d_gene: -
j_gene: TRBJ2-3
len: 15
v_gene: TRBV9
CDR3aa: CASSFTGQTTDTQYF
CDR3nt: TGTGCCAGCAGCTTTACGGGACAAACCACAGATACGCAGTATTTT

abundance: -
d_gene: TRBD1
j_gene: TRBJ2-7
len: 15
v_gene: TRBV19
CDR3aa: CARTRDRGVAYEQYF
CDR3nt: TGTGCCAGAACCCGGGACAGGGGAGTCGCCTACGAGCAGTACTTC

abundance: -
d_gene: TRBD2
j_gene: TRBJ2-5
len: 17
v_gene: TRBV28
CDR3aa: CASSSLGLAGDQETQYF
CDR3nt: TGTGCCAGCAGTTCCTTGGGACTAGCGGGAGACCAAGAGACCCAGTACTTC

abundance: once
d_gene: -
j_gene: TRBJ1-2
len: 17
v_gene: TRBV4-1
CDR3aa: CASSQAIAGALVYGYTF
CDR3nt: TGCGCCAGCAGCCAAGCGATTGCGGGGGCGCTGGTCTATGGCTACACCTTC

abundance: -
d_gene: TRBD2
j_gene: TRBJ2-3
len: 16
v_gene: TRBV28
CDR3aa: CASSQLLAASTDTQYF
CDR3nt: TGTGCCAGCAGCCAACTTCTAGCGGCGAGCACAGATACGCAGTATTTT

abundance: few
d_gene: TRBD2
j_gene: TRBJ2-1
len: 13
v_gene: TRBV6-5
CDR3aa: CASSYGGGGEQFF
CDR3nt: TGTGCCAGCAGTTACGGCGGGGGGGGAGAGCAGTTCTTC

abundance: once
d_gene: TRBD1
j_gene: TRBJ1-5
len: 13
v_gene: TRBV19
CDR3aa: CASAGTGDQPQHF
CDR3nt: TGTGCCAGTGCCGGGACAGGGGATCAGCCCCAGCATTTT

abundance: -
d_gene: TRBD1
j_gene: TRBJ1-2
len: 14
v_gene: TRBV9
CDR3aa: CASNQQGTNYGYTF
CDR3nt: TGTGCCAGCAACCAACAGGGGACTAACTATGGCTACACCTTC

abundance: -
d_gene: TRBD1
j_gene: TRBJ2-5
len: 16
v_gene: TRBV4-1
CDR3aa: CASSQEGGQGGETQYF
CDR3nt: TGCGCCAGCAGCCAAGAAGGAGGACAGGGAGGAGAGACCCAGTACTTC

abundance: -
d_gene: TRBD2
j_gene: TRBJ2-7
len: 15
v_gene: TRBV28
CDR3aa: CASRQTSGSYYEQYF
CDR3nt: TGTGCCAGCAGGCAGACTAGCGGGAGCTACTACGAGCAGTACTTC

abundance: -
d_gene: -
j_gene: TRBJ1-5
len: 18
v_gene: TRBV7-6
CDR3aa: CASSLTVGTKYSNQPQHF
CDR3nt: TGTGCCAGCAGCTTAACAGTCGGGACAAAGTATTCTAATCAGCCCCAGCATTTT

abundance: -
d_gene: -
j_gene: TRBJ2-2
len: 14
v_gene: TRBV12-2
CDR3aa: CASRLWTPTGELFF
CDR3nt: TGTGCAAGTCGCCTCTGGACACCCACCGGGGAGCTGTTTTTT

abundance: -
d_gene: -
j_gene: TRBJ1-1
len: 15
v_gene: TRBV19
CDR3aa: CASSIASRVNTEAFF
CDR3nt: TGTGCCAGTAGTATCGCCTCACGGGTCAACACTGAAGCTTTCTTT

abundance: -
d_gene: -
j_gene: TRBJ2-3
len: 14
v_gene: TRBV4-1
CDR3aa: CASRKAGDTDTQYF
CDR3nt: TGCGCCAGCAGGAAGGCAGGGGACACAGATACGCAGTATTTT

abundance: few
d_gene: -
j_gene: TRBJ1-6
len: 12
v_gene: TRBV4-1
CDR3aa: CASSQDLWPLHF
CDR3nt: TGCGCCAGCAGCCAAGATCTATGGCCCCTCCACTTT

abundance: -
d_gene: TRBD2
j_gene: TRBJ2-1
len: 18
v_gene: TRBV19
CDR3aa: CASSGTSGLSLSYNEQFF
CDR3nt: TGTGCCAGTAGTGGGACTAGCGGGTTGTCCCTTTCCTACAATGAGCAGTTCTTC

abundance: -
d_gene: -
j_gene: TRBJ2-2
len: 14
v_gene: TRBV5-1
CDR3aa: CASSLEGVTGELFF
CDR3nt: TGCGCCAGCAGCTTGGAGGGGGTTACCGGGGAGCTGTTTTTT

abundance: -
d_gene: -
j_gene: TRBJ2-5
len: 17
v_gene: TRBV11-2
CDR3aa: CASSLDSSWTAQETQYF
CDR3nt: TGTGCCAGCAGCTTAGATAGCTCCTGGACAGCCCAAGAGACCCAGTACTTC

abundance: few
d_gene: -
j_gene: TRBJ2-5
len: 13
v_gene: TRBV5-6
CDR3aa: CASSLQNQETQYF
CDR3nt: TGTGCCAGCAGCCTACAGAACCAAGAGACCCAGTACTTC

abundance: -
d_gene: -
j_gene: TRBJ2-7
len: 12
v_gene: TRBV7-2
CDR3aa: CASSFSRYEQYF
CDR3nt: TGTGCCAGCAGCTTTAGCCGCTACGAGCAGTACTTC

abundance: -
d_gene: -
j_gene: TRBJ1-1
len: 15
v_gene: TRBV28
CDR3aa: CASSPHGGGGTEAFF
CDR3nt: TGTGCCAGCAGTCCCCATGGTGGGGGCGGGACTGAAGCTTTCTTT

abundance: few
d_gene: TRBD2
j_gene: TRBJ2-6
len: 16
v_gene: TRBV4-1
CDR3aa: CASTLAGGLGANVLTF
CDR3nt: TGCGCCAGCACCTTAGCGGGAGGGCTGGGGGCCAACGTCCTGACTTTC

abundance: -
d_gene: -
j_gene: TRBJ2-2
len: 16
v_gene: TRBV28
CDR3aa: CASSLSHGRGTGELFF
CDR3nt: TGTGCCAGCAGTTTATCACACGGGAGAGGCACCGGGGAGCTGTTTTTT

abundance: once
d_gene: -
j_gene: TRBJ2-2
len: 13
v_gene: TRBV7-8
CDR3aa: CASSLALTGELFF
CDR3nt: TGTGCCAGCAGCTTGGCCCTCACCGGGGAGCTGTTTTTT

abundance: -
d_gene: -
j_gene: TRBJ2-1
len: 12
v_gene: TRBV7-9
CDR3aa: CSSSSSVQEQFF
CDR3nt: TGTTCCAGCAGCTCTAGCGTGCAGGAGCAGTTCTTC

abundance: few
d_gene: -
j_gene: TRBJ1-1
len: 15
v_gene: TRBV7-9
CDR3aa: CASSLVGFGRTEAFF
CDR3nt: TGTGCCAGCAGCTTAGTTGGGTTTGGGAGAACTGAAGCTTTCTTT

abundance: -
d_gene: TRBD2
j_gene: TRBJ2-2
len: 15
v_gene: TRBV7-3
CDR3aa: CASSSLAGNTGELFF
CDR3nt: TGTGCCAGCAGCTCTTTAGCGGGAAACACCGGGGAGCTGTTTTTT